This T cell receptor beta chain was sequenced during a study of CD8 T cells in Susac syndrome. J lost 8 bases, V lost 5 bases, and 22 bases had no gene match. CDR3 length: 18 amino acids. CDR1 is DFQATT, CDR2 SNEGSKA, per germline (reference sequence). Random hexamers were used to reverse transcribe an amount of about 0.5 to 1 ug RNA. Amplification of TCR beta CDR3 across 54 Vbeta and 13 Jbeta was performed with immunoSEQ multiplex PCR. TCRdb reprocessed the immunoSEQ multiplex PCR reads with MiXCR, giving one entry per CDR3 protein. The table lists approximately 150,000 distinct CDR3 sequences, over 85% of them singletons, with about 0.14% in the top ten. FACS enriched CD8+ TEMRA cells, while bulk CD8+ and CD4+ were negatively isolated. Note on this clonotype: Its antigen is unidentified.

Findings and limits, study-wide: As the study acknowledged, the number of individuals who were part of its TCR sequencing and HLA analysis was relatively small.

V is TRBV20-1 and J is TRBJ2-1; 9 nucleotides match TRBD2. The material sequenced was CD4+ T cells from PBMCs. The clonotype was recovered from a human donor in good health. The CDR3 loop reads CSAPLPWRGGRKTDEQFF. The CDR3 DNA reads TGCAGTGCTCCTCTACCATGGCGGGGGGGCCGTAAGACCGATGAGCAGTTCTTC.